This is a list of T cell receptor beta chains from one sample in a study of blood T cell repertoires in COVID-19. Assay: immunoSEQ multiplex PCR; the TCRdb copy retains only in-frame clones and omits some. The sample lists roughly 140,000 clones; roughly 84% were seen once. Sequenced material: PBMCs or T cells enriched from blood (not recorded which). The receptors come from a man aged 50 to 60 in a cohort exposed to, infected with or recovered from COVID-19 (not recorded which). Both conserved end residues are part of each CDR3.

CASSLEQVSGYNEQFF,TRBV5-1,TRBJ2-1
CASSYTRVSGANVLTF,TRBV7-8,TRBJ2-6
CASSSGHPNTEAFF,TRBV27,TRBJ1-1
CASSSGQGIRDTEAFF,TRBV7-8,TRBJ1-1
CASSLAGGPEQYF,TRBV27,TRBJ2-7
CASSSDYEQYF,TRBV2,TRBJ2-7
CASSERFYRDSTDTQYF,TRBV2,TRBJ2-3
CASSPRQNMNTEAFF,TRBV18,TRBJ1-1
CASSVDKNTEAFF,TRBV9,TRBJ1-1
CASSVGPPFSYEQYF,TRBV19,TRBJ2-7
CASSVLGNTDTQYF,TRBV9,TRBJ2-3
CASSLGGGPNEQFF,TRBV27,TRBJ2-1
CASSRPGQGRASNEQFF,TRBV19,TRBJ2-1
CASSRSSGTTDTQYF,TRBV7-9,TRBJ2-3
CASIGLTGTEAFF,TRBV6-5,TRBJ1-1
CATSDSSVAQYF,TRBV24-1,TRBJ2-3
CASSIITGEGGYTF,TRBV6-5,TRBJ1-2
CASSGGTSGSRETQYF,TRBV25-1,TRBJ2-5
CASSLTGGPNTEAFF,TRBV2,TRBJ1-1
CASRAWDRGPYEQYF,TRBV5-5,TRBJ2-7
CASSLRQGSNEQFF,TRBV5-1,TRBJ2-1
CASRATGGNGYTF,TRBV12-3/TRBV12-4,TRBJ1-2
CASSLSGVSGANVLTF,TRBV5-1,TRBJ2-6
CASSRQFSGANVLTF,TRBV19,TRBJ2-6
CASSSPGDRPYNEQFF,TRBV7-9,TRBJ2-1
CSVLTELGYTF,TRBV29-1,TRBJ1-2
CASSLAPQGAGGELFF,TRBV7-2,TRBJ2-2
CAISPGMPDYGYTF,TRBV10-3,TRBJ1-2
CASGDRGYGYTF,TRBV25-1,TRBJ1-2
CASSLVGQYFYEQYF,TRBV11-2,TRBJ2-7
CASSDPAGAYEQYF,TRBV2,TRBJ2-7
CASSPRRGGNTGELFF,TRBV11-2,TRBJ2-2
CASAGYSSYEQYF,TRBV2,TRBJ2-7
CASSVGRGSYEQYF,TRBV4-3,TRBJ2-7
CASSPPGGYYEQYF,TRBV18,TRBJ2-7
CASSKGMETQYF,TRBV5-6,TRBJ2-5
CASKGITDTQYF,TRBV2,TRBJ2-3
CASSSQMNTEAFF,TRBV19,TRBJ1-1
CASSWTSGYYEQYF,TRBV3-1/TRBV3-2,TRBJ2-7
CASSPSSGRANEQFF,TRBV18,TRBJ2-1
CASSEWGGRNTGELFF,TRBV25-1,TRBJ2-2
CASSQGLAGALYEQYF,TRBV14,TRBJ2-7
CASSPRTSQNTGELFF,TRBV6-4,TRBJ2-2
CASSLEQGGGYTF,TRBV5-1,TRBJ1-2
CASSLARQGSSPLHF,TRBV5-1,TRBJ1-6
CASSLLGGTGANVLTF,TRBV28,TRBJ2-6
CATSRDITESGGYTF,TRBV15,TRBJ1-2
CASSQARSGNTIYF,TRBV3-1/TRBV3-2,TRBJ1-3
CASSSLLTEAFF,TRBV28,TRBJ1-1
CSVGQGNLEAFF,TRBV29-1,TRBJ1-1
CASRIDTGGYNEQFF,TRBV19,TRBJ2-1
CASSLLQGPGNTIYF,TRBV13,TRBJ1-3
CASSEGRHGELFF,TRBV6-1,TRBJ2-2
CASSSFTGVVTEAFF,TRBV7-9,TRBJ1-1
CASSIQGAMDYEQYF,TRBV19,TRBJ2-7
CASSFSGDENYGYTF,TRBV5-1,TRBJ1-2